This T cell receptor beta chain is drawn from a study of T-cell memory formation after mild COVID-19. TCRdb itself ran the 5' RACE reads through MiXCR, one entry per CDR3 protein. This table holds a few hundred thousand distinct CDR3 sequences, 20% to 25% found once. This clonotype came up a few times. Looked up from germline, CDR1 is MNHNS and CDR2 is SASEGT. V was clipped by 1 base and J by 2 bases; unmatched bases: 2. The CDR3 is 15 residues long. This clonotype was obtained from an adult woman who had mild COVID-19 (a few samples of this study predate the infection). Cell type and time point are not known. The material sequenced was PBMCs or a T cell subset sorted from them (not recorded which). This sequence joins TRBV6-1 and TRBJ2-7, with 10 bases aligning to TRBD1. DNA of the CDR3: TGTGCCAGCAGTGAAGTGGGACAGGGGACCTACGAGCAGTACTTC. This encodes CASSEVGQGTYEQYF.